The clone carrying this TCR beta chain was picked up a small number of times. Alongside a J-beta primer mix, a sample-barcoded 5' primer served in a second PCR lasting 7 to 11 cycles. TCRdb processed the 5' RACE reads anew with MiXCR; each CDR3 protein has one entry. The sample shows about 1,800,000 distinct CDR3 sequences, about 30% of them seen only once. The data were taken from a study of blood T cells in healthy people across ages. The TCR sequence derives from a woman under 40 in good health. The material sequenced was blood.

The CDR3 region is CATSVGGSSYEQYF. The DNA of the CDR3 is TGTGCCACCAGTGTGGGCGGAAGCTCCTACGAGCAGTACTTC. This sequence joins TRBV24-1 and TRBJ2-7; no reliable D call. V gave up 5 bases and J gave up 0 bases, with 10 bases separating them. Germline CDR1 reads KGHDR; CDR2 reads SFDVKD. The CDR3 sequence is 14 residues long.